A single sample gave rise to the 5 T cell receptor beta chains below, sequenced in a study of cytomegalovirus exposure and HLA in healthy donors. TCRdb keeps only in-frame clones here, not all; method: immunoSEQ multiplex PCR. The table has some 74,000 clones, over 85% seen once. The specimen was PBMCs. These receptors all come from a woman in her 30s in good health and CMV-seronegative.

This clone was seen just once. The chain joins TRBV5-4 to TRBJ2-1; D is ambiguous. The CDR3 extends over 15 amino acids. V lost 2 bases and J lost 0, with 9 bases in between. CDR1 is SGHNT, CDR2 YYREEE, per germline (reference sequence). Here the CDR3 DNA reads TGTGCCAGCAGCTTTGACTCGAGCTCCTACAATGAGCAGTTCTTC. Its protein is CASSFDSSSYNEQFF.

The V call is TRBV2, the J call TRBJ2-7, with 10 bases identical to TRBD1. The V and J ends lost 6 bases and 2 bases, in that order; junction bases with no gene match: 7. The CDR3 totals 15 residues. The germline V gene has CDR1 SNHLY and CDR2 FYNNEI. CDR3 nucleotide sequence: TGTGCCAGCAGGCCTACCGGACAGGGGGCCTACGAGCAGTACTTC. This codes for CASRPTGQGAYEQYF.

CDR3 sequence: CASSLPTSVTQYF. In DNA form, the CDR3 reads TGTGCCAGCAGTTTACCTACTAGTGTTACGCAGTATTTT. The chain carries TRBV28 and TRBJ2-3, with a possible D match to TRBD2 (5 bases). The CDR3 is 13 amino acids. Germline V gene sequence: CDR1 MDHEN, CDR2 SYDVKM. The V end lost 2 bases, the J end lost 8 bases, and 11 bases lay between the germline ends.

The V call is TRBV6-1, the J call TRBJ2-1; D may be TRBD2 (6 bases). Germline V CDR1 and CDR2: MNHNS, SASEGT. Trimming stripped 6 bases from V and 3 bases from J, with 15 bases between. CDR3 length equals 15 residues. The CDR3 sequence is CASSLEGLDYNEQFF. CDR3 bases: TGTGCCAGCAGCTTGGAGGGGTTGGACTACAATGAGCAGTTCTTC.

The chain combines TRBV7-8 with TRBJ2-5; 12 nucleotides line up with TRBD1. CDR1 SGHVS and CDR2 FQNEAQ come from the germline V gene. The CDR3 contains 16 residues. J lost 5 bases, V lost 4 bases, and 8 bases had no gene match. CDR3: CASSSKRDRGPETQYF. The CDR3 DNA is TGTGCCAGCAGCTCTAAAAGGGACAGGGGGCCGGAGACCCAGTACTTC.